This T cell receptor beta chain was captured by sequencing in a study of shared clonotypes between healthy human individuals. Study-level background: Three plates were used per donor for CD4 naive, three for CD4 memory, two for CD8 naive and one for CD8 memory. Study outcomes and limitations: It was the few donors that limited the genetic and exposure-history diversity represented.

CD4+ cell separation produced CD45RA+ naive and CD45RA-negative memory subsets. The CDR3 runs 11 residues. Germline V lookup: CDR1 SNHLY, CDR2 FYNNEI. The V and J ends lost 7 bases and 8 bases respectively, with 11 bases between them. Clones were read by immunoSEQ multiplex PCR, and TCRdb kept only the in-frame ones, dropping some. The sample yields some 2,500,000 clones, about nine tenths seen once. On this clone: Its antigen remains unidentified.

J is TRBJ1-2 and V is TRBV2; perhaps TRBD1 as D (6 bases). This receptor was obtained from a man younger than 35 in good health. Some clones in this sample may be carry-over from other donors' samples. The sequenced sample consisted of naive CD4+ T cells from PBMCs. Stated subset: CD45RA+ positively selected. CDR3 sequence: CASTTGWGYTF. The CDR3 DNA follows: TGTGCCAGCACAACAGGGTGGGGCTACACCTTC. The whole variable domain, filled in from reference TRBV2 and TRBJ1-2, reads EPEVTQTPSHQVTQMGQEVILRCVPISNHLYFYWYRQILGQKVEFLVSFYNNEISEKSEIFDDQFSVERPDGSNFTLKIRSTKLEDSAMYFCASTTGWGYTFGSGTRLTVV.